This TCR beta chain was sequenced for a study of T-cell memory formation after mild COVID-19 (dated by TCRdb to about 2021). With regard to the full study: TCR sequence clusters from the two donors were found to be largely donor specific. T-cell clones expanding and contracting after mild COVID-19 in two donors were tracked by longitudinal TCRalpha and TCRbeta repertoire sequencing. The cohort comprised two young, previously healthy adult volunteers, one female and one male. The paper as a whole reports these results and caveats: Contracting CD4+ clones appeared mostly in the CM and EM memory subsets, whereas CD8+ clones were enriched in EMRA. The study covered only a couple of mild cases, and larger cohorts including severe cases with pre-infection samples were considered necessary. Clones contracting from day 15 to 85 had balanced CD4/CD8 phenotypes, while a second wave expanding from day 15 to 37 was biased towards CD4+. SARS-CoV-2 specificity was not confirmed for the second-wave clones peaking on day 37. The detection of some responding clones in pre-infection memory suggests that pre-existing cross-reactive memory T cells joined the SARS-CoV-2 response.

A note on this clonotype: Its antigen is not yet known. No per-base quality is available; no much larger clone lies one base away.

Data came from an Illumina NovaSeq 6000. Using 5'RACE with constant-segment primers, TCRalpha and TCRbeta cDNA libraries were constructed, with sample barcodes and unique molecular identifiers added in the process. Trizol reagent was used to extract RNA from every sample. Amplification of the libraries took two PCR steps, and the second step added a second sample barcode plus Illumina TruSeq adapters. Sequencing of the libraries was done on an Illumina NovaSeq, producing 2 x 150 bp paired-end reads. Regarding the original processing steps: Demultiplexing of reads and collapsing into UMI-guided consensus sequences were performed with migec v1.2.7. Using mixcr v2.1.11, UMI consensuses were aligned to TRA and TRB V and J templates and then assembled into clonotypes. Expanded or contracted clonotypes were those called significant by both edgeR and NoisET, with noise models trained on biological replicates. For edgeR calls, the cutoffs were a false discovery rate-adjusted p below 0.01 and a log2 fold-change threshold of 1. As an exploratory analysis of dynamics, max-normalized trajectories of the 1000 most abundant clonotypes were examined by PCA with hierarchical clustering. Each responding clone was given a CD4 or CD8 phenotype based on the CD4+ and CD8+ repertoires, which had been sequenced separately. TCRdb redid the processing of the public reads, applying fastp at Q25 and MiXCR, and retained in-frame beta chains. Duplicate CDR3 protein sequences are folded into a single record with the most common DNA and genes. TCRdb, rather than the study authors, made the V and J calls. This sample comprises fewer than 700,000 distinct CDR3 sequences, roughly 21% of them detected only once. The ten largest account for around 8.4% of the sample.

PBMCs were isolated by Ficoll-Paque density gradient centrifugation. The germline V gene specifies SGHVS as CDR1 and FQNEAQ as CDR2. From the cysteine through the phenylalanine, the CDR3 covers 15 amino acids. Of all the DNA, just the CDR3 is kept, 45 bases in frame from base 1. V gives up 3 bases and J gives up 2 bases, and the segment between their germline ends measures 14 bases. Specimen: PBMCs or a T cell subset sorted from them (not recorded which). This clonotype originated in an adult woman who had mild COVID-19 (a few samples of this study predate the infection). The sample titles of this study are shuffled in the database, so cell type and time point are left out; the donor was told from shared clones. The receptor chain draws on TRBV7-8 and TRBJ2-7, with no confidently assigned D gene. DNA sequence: TGTGCCAGCAGCTTGGGGTCCACTGTGACCTACGAGCAGTACTTC. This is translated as CASSLGSTVTYEQYF.